Following are 21 T cell receptor beta chains from one sample sequenced in a study of cytomegalovirus exposure and HLA in healthy donors. PCR amplification relied on 60 Vbeta primers (plus 13 Jbeta primers). Sequencing used immunoSEQ multiplex PCR; TCRdb keeps in-frame clones, though not all of them. The sample carries some 150,000 clones, about 74% recorded once. Sequenced input: PBMCs. These receptor sequences come from a man younger than 35 in good health and CMV-seropositive.

V usage is TRBV28 and J usage is TRBJ2-2; D perhaps matches TRBD1 (6 bases). Germline V lookup: CDR1 MDHEN, CDR2 SYDVKM. V was cut by 7 bases and J by 4 bases, with 16 bases left in between. The CDR3 runs to 15 residues. The chain's CDR3 is CASKLVGAGTGELFF. The CDR3 DNA sequence: TGTGCCAGCAAACTAGTGGGGGCGGGCACCGGGGAGCTGTTTTTT.

This chain joins TRBV7-9 and TRBJ2-2, with 7 bases aligning to TRBD1. Trimming cost V 4 bases and J 5 bases; bases outside gene matches: 7. Per the germline V gene, CDR1 is SEHNR and CDR2 is FQNEAQ (reference sequence). The CDR3 totals 15 residues. CDR3 amino acids: CASSSWTGRTGELFF. CDR3 in DNA: TGTGCCAGCAGCTCGTGGACAGGAAGAACCGGGGAGCTGTTTTTT.

The rearrangement joins TRBV7-2 to TRBJ2-7; 9 bases fit TRBD2. This CDR3 contains 16 residues. J was trimmed by 5 bases and V by 0 bases; bases with no gene match: 8. Germline CDR1 and CDR2: SGHTA and FQGNSA. The CDR3 protein is CASSLAGGAGGHEQYF. Here the CDR3 DNA reads TGTGCCAGCAGCTTAGCGGGAGGAGCGGGGGGCCACGAGCAGTACTTC.

The table lists this clone with a few counts. The V call is TRBV29-1, the J call TRBJ2-7; 11 bases are shared with TRBD1. CDR3 size: 15 residues. The germline gives CDR1 SQVTM, CDR2 ANQGSEA. Losses at the gene ends were 3 bases for V and 0 bases for J; bases not matched to a gene: 4. The DNA of the CDR3 is TGCAGCGTTGAGGGACAGGGGGGACCCTCCTACGAGCAGTACTTC. Its translation is CSVEGQGGPSYEQYF.

This chain joins TRBV28 and TRBJ2-7; 10 bases match TRBD1. The CDR3 is 15 amino acids. CDR1 is MDHEN and CDR2 is SYDVKM in the germline V gene. After removal of 7 bases from V and 2 bases from J, the junction contained 8 bases not matched to a gene. CDR3 residues: CASNHGQGGTYEQYF. As DNA, the CDR3 is TGTGCCAGCAACCACGGACAGGGGGGGACCTACGAGCAGTACTTC.

This clone was seen a handful of times. The chain couples TRBV4-2 to TRBJ2-7, with 9 positions matching TRBD1. Germline values: CDR1 LGHNA, CDR2 YNFKEQ. This CDR3 has 15 amino acids. Trimming at V came to 2 bases and at J to 2 bases, leaving 4 bases not matched to a gene. In DNA, the CDR3 is TGTGCCAGCAGCCAACTACGGACAGGGGCCTACGAGCAGTACTTC. Its translation is CASSQLRTGAYEQYF.

The V call is TRBV6-1, the J call TRBJ2-6; TRBD2 is a possible D gene (5 bases). Trimming took 10 bases from V and 0 from J, leaving 13 bases between them. CDR1 and CDR2 (germline): MNHNS, SASEGT. The length of the CDR3 is 15 residues. The CDR3 sequence is CAIQVGSSGANVLTF. CDR3 bases: TGTGCCATTCAGGTTGGGAGCTCTGGGGCCAACGTCCTGACTTTC.

The V gene is TRBV4-2, the J gene TRBJ2-7, with D hard to call. The germline V gene encodes CDR1 LGHNA and CDR2 YNFKEQ. V was trimmed by 0 bases and J by 6 bases, leaving 15 bases between them. The length of the CDR3 is 15 residues. The chain's CDR3 is CASSQDFQRPIEQYF. The DNA for the CDR3 is TGTGCCAGCAGCCAAGATTTCCAGCGCCCCATCGAGCAGTACTTC.

This clone appeared a single time. Different DNA sequences within this sample yield the same CDR3. The V call is TRBV5-1, the J call TRBJ2-5; TRBD1 agrees at 9 bases. The germline gives CDR1 SGHRS, CDR2 YFSETQ. This CDR3 spans 14 amino acids. With 4 bases clipped from V and 3 bases from J, the junction kept 4 bases outside the gene matches. The CDR3, as DNA: TGCGCCAGCAGCGCGGGACAGGGAGAAGAGACCCAGTACTTC. Encoded protein: CASSAGQGEETQYF.

The V gene is TRBV19, the J gene TRBJ2-5; 7 bases are shared with TRBD2. Trimming at V came to 5 bases and at J to 3 bases, leaving 6 bases not matched to a gene. The germline V gene encodes CDR1 LNHDA and CDR2 SQIVND (reference sequence). The CDR3 has 14 residues. The CDR3 DNA follows: TGTGCCAGTAGTCCCTGGGGGGGGAAAGAGACCCAGTACTTC. As protein: CASSPWGGKETQYF.

This clone appeared a single time. The V gene is TRBV5-8, the J gene TRBJ1-2; D gene unclear. CDR1 SGHTS and CDR2 YDEGEE come from the germline V gene. The V end lost 6 bases, the J end lost 3 bases, and 18 bases lay between the germline ends. The CDR3 is 15 amino acids. Here the CDR3 reads CASIPTRERHYGYTF. In nucleotides, the CDR3 is TGTGCCAGCATTCCCACAAGGGAGAGACACTATGGCTACACCTTC.

The chain is built from TRBV5-6 and TRBJ2-3; 8 bases fit TRBD2. V was pared by 4 bases and J by 6 bases, with 4 bases of the junction left unmatched. This CDR3 region has 13 residues. Looked up from germline, CDR1 is SGHDT and CDR2 is YYEEEE. Here the CDR3 DNA reads TGTGCCAGCAGCCCGGGAGGGGCCGATACGCAGTATTTT. Translation gives CASSPGGADTQYF.

The CDR3 coding sequence is TGTGCCAGCTCACCACAACAGGGAAATGAAAAACTGTTTTTT. Residues: CASSPQQGNEKLFF. The J gene is TRBJ1-4, the V gene TRBV18, with a weak D call TRBD1 (6 bases). The CDR3 is 14 amino acids. The V gene lost 1 base and the J gene lost 5 bases, with 8 bases spanning the gap. Germline CDR1 reads KGHSH; CDR2 reads LQKENI.

The V gene is TRBV2, the J gene TRBJ2-7; D possibly corresponds to TRBD2 (6 bases). Germline loops: CDR1 SNHLY, CDR2 FYNNEI. Trimming stripped 5 bases from V and 10 bases from J, with 18 bases between. The CDR3 loop spans 13 amino acids. CDR3 in amino acids: CASSNRDSAFQYF. Written as DNA, the CDR3 is TGTGCCAGCAGTAACCGGGACTCCGCTTTTCAGTACTTC.

This chain links TRBV5-3 with TRBJ2-5; D is undetermined. Matching the DNA end better, TRBJ2-7 makes the J call doubtful. TRBV5-3 is an ORF; its function is uncertain. The CDR3 extends over 16 amino acids. The CDR3: CARSFGSILSSYEQYF. The DNA for the CDR3 is TGTGCCAGAAGCTTTGGGTCCATCCTTAGCTCCTACGAGCAGTACTTC.

The chain couples TRBV25-1 to TRBJ2-5; 11 nucleotides match TRBD2. This CDR3 spans 17 amino acids. J gave up 5 bases and V 1 base, and 9 bases lay outside the gene matches. Germline V gene sequence: CDR1 MGHDK, CDR2 SYGVNS. The CDR3 bases are TGTGCCAGCAGTGAATTTAGCGGGGGGGCCTTAACGGAGACCCAGTACTTC. Protein product: CASSEFSGGALTETQYF.

This chain joins TRBV6-5 and TRBJ2-1, with D possibly TRBD2 on 6 matching bases. The V gene's germline CDR1 is MNHEY and CDR2 SVGAGI. The CDR3 consists of 14 residues. Trimming cost V 5 bases and J 2 bases, with 10 bases left between them. CDR3 protein: CASSPGGPYNEQFF. CDR3 sequence (DNA): TGTGCCAGCAGTCCCGGGGGACCCTACAATGAGCAGTTCTTC.

J is TRBJ2-7 and V is TRBV15; 11 bases match TRBD2. Unmatched junction bases numbered 5, after V lost 3 bases and J lost 7 bases. The CDR3 is made up of 14 amino acids. Germline CDR1 is LNHNV and CDR2 is YYDKDF (reference sequence). In DNA, the CDR3 is TGTGCCACCAGCAGTATAGCGGGGGGGCCGGAGCAGTACTTC. Translation gives CATSSIAGGPEQYF.

This clone was detected a few times. The chain carries TRBV7-2 and TRBJ2-5; D is possibly TRBD2 (6 bases). From germline, CDR1 is SGHTA and CDR2 FQGNSA. V was trimmed by 6 bases and J by 7 bases, leaving 21 bases between them. This CDR3 is 15 amino acids long. In nucleotides, the CDR3 is TGTGCCAGCAGAGCTACGGGGACTGGGGAAGGGACCCAGTACTTC. It yields the protein CASRATGTGEGTQYF.

The chain joins TRBV6-1 to TRBJ1-2; D is uncertain. Trimming cost V 3 bases and J 5 bases, with 10 bases left between them. This CDR3 is 13 amino acids long. CDR1 and CDR2 from the germline V gene are MNHNS and SASEGT. CDR3 nucleotide sequence: TGTGCCAGCAGTGACCTTCTTGAGTATGGCTACACCTTC. As protein: CASSDLLEYGYTF.

The J gene is TRBJ2-7, the V gene TRBV28; D remains ambiguous. The CDR3 runs 13 residues. V lost 8 bases to trimming and J lost 2 bases, with 13 bases between them. Germline V gene data show CDR1 as MDHEN and CDR2 as SYDVKM. The CDR3 DNA sequence: TGTGCCAGCTTCCGGCAGGTACCCTACGAGCAGTACTTC. Translating it yields CASFRQVPYEQYF.